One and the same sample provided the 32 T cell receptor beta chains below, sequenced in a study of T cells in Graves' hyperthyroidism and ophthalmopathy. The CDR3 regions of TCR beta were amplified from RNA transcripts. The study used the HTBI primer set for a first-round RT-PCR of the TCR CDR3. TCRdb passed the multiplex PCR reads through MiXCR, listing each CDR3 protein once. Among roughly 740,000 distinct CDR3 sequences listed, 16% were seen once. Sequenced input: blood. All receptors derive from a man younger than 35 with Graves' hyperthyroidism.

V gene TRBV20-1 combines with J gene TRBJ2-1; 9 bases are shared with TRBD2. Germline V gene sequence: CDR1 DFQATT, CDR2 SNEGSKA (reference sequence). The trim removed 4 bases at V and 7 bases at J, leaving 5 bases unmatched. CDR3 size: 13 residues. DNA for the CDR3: TGCAGTGCTACCTGGACTAGCGAGAATGAGCAGTTCTTC. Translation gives CSATWTSENEQFF.

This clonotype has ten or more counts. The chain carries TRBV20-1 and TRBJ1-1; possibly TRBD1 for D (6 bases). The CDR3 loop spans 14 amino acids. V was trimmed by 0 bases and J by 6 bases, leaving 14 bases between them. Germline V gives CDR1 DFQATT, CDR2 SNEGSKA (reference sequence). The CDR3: CSARDSGQTAEAFF. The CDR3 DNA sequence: TGCAGTGCTAGAGATTCAGGACAGACAGCTGAAGCTTTCTTT.

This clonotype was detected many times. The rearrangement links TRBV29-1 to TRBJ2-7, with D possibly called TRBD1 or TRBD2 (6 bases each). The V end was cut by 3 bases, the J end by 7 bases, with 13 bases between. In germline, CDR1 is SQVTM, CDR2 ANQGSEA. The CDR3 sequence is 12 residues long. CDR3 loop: CSVDGGPTEQYF. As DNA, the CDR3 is TGCAGCGTTGATGGGGGGCCCACGGAGCAGTACTTC.

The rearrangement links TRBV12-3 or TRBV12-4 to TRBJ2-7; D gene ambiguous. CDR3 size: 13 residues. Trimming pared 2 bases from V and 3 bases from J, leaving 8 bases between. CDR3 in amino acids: CASSLYSLYEQYF. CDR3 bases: TGTGCCAGCAGTTTATATTCTCTCTACGAGCAGTACTTC.

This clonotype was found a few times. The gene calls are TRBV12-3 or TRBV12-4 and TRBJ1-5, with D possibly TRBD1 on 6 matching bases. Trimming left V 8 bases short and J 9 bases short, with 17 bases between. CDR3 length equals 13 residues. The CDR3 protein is CASAGGGSRPQHF. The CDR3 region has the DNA TGTGCCAGCGCGGGGGGGGGCTCGAGGCCCCAGCATTTT.

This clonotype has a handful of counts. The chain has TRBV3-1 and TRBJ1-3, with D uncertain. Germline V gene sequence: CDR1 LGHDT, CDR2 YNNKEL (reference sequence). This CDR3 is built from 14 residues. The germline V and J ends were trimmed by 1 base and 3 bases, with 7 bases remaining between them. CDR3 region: CASSQGIYGNTIYF. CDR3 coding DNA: TGTGCCAGCAGCCAAGGCATATATGGAAACACCATATATTTT.

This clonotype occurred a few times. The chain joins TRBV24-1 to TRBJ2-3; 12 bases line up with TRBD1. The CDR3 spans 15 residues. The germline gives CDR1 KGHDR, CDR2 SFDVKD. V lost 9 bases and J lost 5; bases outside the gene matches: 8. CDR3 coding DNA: TGTGCCACCCGAAAGGGACAGGGGGCCGGAGATACGCAGTATTTT. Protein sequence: CATRKGQGAGDTQYF.

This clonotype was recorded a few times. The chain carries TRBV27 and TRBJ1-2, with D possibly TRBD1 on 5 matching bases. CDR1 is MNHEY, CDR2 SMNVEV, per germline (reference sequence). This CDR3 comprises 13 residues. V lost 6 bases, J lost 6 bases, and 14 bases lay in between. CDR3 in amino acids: CASSPDSVDGYTF. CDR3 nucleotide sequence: TGTGCCAGCAGCCCCGACAGTGTTGATGGCTACACCTTC.

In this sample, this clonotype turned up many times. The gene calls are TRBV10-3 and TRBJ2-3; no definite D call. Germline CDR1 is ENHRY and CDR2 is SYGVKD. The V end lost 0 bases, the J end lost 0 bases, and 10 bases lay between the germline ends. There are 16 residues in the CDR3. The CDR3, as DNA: TGTGCCATCAGTGAGTCAGGTGCCACTAGCACAGATACGCAGTATTTT. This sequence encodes CAISESGATSTDTQYF.

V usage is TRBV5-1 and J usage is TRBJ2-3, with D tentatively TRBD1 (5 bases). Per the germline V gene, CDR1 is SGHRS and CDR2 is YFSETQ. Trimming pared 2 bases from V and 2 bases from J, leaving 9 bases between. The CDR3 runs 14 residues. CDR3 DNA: TGCGCCAGCAGCTTACAGGCAAACACAGATACGCAGTATTTT. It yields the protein CASSLQANTDTQYF.

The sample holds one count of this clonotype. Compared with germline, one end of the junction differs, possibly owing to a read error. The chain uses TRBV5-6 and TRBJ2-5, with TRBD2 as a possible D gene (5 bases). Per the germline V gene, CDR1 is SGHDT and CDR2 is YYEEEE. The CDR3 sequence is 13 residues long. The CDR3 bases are TGTGCCAGCACCTCGGACTTACAAGAGACCCGGTACTTC. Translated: CASTSDLQETRYF. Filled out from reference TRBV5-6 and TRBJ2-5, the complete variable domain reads DAGVTQSPTHLIKTRGQQVTLRCSPKSGHDTVSWYQQALGQGPQFIFQYYEEEERQRGNFPDRFSGHQFPNYSSELNVNALLLGDSALYLCASTSDLQETRYFGPGTRLLVL.

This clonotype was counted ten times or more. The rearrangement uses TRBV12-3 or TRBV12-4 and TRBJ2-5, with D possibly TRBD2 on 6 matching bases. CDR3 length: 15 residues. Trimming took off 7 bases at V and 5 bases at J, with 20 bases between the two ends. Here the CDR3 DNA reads TGTGCCAGCACCCACGGCGGGACCTCTGGGGAGACCCAGTACTTC. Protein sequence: CASTHGGTSGETQYF.

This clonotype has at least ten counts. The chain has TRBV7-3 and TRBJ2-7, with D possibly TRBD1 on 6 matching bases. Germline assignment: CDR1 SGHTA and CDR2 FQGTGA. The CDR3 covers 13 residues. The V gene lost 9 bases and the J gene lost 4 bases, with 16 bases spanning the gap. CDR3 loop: CASRQDGGYEQYF. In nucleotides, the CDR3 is TGTGCCAGTCGACAGGATGGGGGATACGAGCAGTACTTC.

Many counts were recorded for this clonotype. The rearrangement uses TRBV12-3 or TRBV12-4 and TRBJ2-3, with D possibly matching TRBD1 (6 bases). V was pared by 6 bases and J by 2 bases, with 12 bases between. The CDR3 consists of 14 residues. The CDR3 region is CASSSHRATDTQYF. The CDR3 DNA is TGTGCCAGCAGCTCCCACAGGGCCACAGATACGCAGTATTTT.

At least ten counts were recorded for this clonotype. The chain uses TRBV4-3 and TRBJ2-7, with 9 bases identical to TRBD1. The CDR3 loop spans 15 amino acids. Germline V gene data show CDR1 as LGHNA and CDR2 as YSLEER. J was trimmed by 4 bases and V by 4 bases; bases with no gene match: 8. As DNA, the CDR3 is TGCGCCAGCAGCCCCGAGACAGGGGGGTTGTACGAGCAGTACTTC. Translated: CASSPETGGLYEQYF.

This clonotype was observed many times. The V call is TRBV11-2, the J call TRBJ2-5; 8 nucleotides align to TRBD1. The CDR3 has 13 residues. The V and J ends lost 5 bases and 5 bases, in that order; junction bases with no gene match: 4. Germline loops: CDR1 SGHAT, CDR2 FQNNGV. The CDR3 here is CASSLDRGETQYF. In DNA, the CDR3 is TGTGCCAGCAGCCTTGACAGGGGCGAGACCCAGTACTTC. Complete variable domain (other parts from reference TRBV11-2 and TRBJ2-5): EAGVAQSPRYKIIEKRQSVAFWCNPISGHATLYWYQQILGQGPKLLIQFQNNGVVDDSQLPKDRFSAERLKGVDSTLKIQPAKLEDSAVYLCASSLDRGETQYFGPGTRLLVL.

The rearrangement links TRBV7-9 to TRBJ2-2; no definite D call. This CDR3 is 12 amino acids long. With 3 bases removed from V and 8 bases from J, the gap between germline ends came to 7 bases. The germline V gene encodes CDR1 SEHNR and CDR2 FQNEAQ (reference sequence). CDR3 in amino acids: CASSLAIGELFF. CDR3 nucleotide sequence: TGTGCCAGCAGCTTGGCAATAGGGGAGCTGTTTTTT.

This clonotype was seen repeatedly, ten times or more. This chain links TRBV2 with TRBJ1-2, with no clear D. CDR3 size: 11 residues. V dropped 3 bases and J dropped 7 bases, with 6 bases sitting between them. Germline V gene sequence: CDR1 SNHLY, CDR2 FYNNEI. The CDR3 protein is CASSEAGGYTF. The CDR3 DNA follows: TGTGCCAGCAGTGAGGCGGGTGGCTACACCTTC. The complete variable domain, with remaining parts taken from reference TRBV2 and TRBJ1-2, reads EPEVTQTPSHQVTQMGQEVILRCVPISNHLYFYWYRQILGQKVEFLVSFYNNEISEKSEIFDDQFSVERPDGSNFTLKIRSTKLEDSAMYFCASSEAGGYTFGSGTRLTVV.

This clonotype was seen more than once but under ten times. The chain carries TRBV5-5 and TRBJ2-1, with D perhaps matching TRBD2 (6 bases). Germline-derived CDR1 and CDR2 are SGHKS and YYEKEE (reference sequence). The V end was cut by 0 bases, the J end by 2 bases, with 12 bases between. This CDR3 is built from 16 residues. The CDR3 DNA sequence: TGTGCCAGCAGCTTGGGCGTGGCTAGCGCCTACAATGAGCAGTTCTTC. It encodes CASSLGVASAYNEQFF. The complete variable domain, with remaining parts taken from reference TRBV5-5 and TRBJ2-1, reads DAGVTQSPTHLIKTRGQQVTLRCSPISGHKSVSWYQQVLGQGPQFIFQYYEKEERGRGNFPDRFSARQFPNYSSELNVNALLLGDSALYLCASSLGVASAYNEQFFGPGTRLTVL.

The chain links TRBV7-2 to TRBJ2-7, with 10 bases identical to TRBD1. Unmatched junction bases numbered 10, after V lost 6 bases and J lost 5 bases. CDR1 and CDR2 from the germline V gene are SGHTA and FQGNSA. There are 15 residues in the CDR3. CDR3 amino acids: CASRPYGTGDHEQYF. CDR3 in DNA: TGTGCCAGCAGACCATACGGGACAGGGGACCACGAGCAGTACTTC.

The CDR3 nucleotides are TGTGCCAGCAGTGAAAACAGCCGCTACGAGCAGTACTTC. The encoded protein is CASSENSRYEQYF. This rearrangement joins TRBV28 to TRBJ2-7; no firm D call. The CDR3 loop spans 13 amino acids. Per germline, CDR1 MDHEN and CDR2 SYDVKM. The V end lost 5 bases, the J end lost 3 bases, and 11 bases lay between the germline ends.

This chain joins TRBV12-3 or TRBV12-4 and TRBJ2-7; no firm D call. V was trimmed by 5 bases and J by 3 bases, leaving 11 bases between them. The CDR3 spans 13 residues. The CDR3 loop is CASSRGPNYEQYF. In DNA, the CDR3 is TGTGCCAGCAGTCGTGGACCCAACTACGAGCAGTACTTC.

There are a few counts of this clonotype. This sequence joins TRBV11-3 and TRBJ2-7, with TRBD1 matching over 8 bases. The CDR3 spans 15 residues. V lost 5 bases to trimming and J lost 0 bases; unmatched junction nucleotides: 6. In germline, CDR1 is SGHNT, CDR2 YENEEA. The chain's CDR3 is CASSQDRAFSYEQYF. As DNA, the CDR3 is TGTGCCAGCAGCCAGGACAGGGCCTTCTCCTACGAGCAGTACTTC.

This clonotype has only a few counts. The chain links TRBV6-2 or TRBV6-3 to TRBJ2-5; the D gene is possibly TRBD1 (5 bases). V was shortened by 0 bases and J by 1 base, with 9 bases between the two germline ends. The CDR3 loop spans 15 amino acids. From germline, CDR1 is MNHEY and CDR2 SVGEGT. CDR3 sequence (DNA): TGTGCCAGCAGTTACTCGACAGCAGCCCAAGAGACCCAGTACTTC. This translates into CASSYSTAAQETQYF.

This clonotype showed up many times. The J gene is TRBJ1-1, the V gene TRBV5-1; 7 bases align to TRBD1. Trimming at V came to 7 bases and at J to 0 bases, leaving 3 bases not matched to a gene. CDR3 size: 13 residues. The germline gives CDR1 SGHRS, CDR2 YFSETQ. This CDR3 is CASGDRVNTEAFF. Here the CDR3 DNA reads TGCGCCAGCGGCGACAGGGTGAACACTGAAGCTTTCTTT.

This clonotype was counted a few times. CDR3 DNA sequence: TGTGCCAGCAGTGACGGTAGCGGCTCTTCCTACAATGAGCAGTTCTTC. Protein product: CASSDGSGSSYNEQFF. The chain has TRBV25-1 and TRBJ2-1; possibly TRBD2 for D (6 bases). CDR1 and CDR2 (germline): MGHDK, SYGVNS. The CDR3 spans 16 residues. V dropped 3 bases and J dropped 1 base, with 13 bases sitting between them.

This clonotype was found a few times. This CDR3 is CASSPWGGARSGANVLTF. CDR3 DNA: TGCGCCAGCAGCCCATGGGGGGGGGCGCGGTCCGGGGCCAACGTCCTGACTTTC. This chain joins TRBV4-3 and TRBJ2-6, with D possibly TRBD2 on 7 matching bases. This CDR3 has 18 residues. Trimming took 4 bases from V and 4 from J, leaving 20 bases between them. Germline-derived CDR1 and CDR2 are LGHNA and YSLEER.

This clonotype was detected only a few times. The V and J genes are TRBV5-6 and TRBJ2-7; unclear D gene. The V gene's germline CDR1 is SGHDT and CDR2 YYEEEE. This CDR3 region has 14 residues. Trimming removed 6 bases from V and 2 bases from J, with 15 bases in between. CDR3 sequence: CASTYRVPPYEQYF. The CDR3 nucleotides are TGTGCCAGCACCTACCGGGTTCCACCCTACGAGCAGTACTTC.

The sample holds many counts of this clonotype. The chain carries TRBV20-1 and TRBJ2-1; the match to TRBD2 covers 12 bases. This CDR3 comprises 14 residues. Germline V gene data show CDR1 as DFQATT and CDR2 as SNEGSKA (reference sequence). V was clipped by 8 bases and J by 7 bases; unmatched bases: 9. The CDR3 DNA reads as TGCAGTCCGAGGGGGACTAGCGGGCGAAATGAGCAGTTCTTC. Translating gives CSPRGTSGRNEQFF.

CDR3 coding DNA: TGCGCCAGCAGCTTGGGCCAGTACTTC. This codes for CASSLGQYF. V gene TRBV5-1 combines with J gene TRBJ2-5; D not certain. V was trimmed by 0 bases and J by 10 bases, leaving 1 base between them. The CDR3 has 9 residues. Germline lookup yields CDR1 SGHRS and CDR2 YFSETQ.

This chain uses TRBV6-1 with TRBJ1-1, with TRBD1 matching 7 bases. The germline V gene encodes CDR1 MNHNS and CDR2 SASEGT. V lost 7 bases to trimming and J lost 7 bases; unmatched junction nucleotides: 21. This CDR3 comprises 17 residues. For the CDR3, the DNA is TGTGCCAGCAATCTCGAAGAGCGGCTTGACAGGGTCGGTGAAGCTTTCTTT. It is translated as CASNLEERLDRVGEAFF.

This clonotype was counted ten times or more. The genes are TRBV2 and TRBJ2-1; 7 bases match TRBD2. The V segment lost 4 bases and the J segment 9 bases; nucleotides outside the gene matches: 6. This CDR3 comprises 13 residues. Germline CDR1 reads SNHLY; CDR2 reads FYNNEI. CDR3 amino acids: CASSGGRAIEQFF. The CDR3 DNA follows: TGTGCCAGCAGTGGAGGGAGGGCCATTGAGCAGTTCTTC.